A single sample gave rise to the 23 T cell receptor beta chains below, sequenced in a study of control samples from healthy donors and cancer patients (dated by TCRdb to between 2020 and 2021). The library was made by the immunoSEQ multiplex PCR assay. What TCRdb holds here is the immuneACCESS table cut down to in-frame rearrangements. Part of the clones is not present; checked against another copy, under half of the missing clones reflect an unresolved V gene, and the others are unexplained. In this sample the table shows about 51,000 clones, roughly 89% of which occur a single time. The ten largest make up around 1.5% of the sample. Material: PBMCs. These receptor sequences come from a man aged 35-49 years with colorectal cancer.

This clone has only a few counts. The chain joins TRBV10-3 to TRBJ2-4; a weak D match, TRBD2 (5 bases). Germline V lookup: CDR1 ENHRY, CDR2 SYGVKD. The V end lost 10 bases, the J end lost 8 bases, and 15 bases lay between the germline ends. The CDR3 consists of 12 residues. The DNA for the CDR3 is TGTGCCACCGTGGGCGAGGGAGACATTCAGTACTTC. This translates into CATVGEGDIQYF.

Here the CDR3 reads CASSDPGYEQYF. As DNA, the CDR3 is TGTGCCAGCAGTGACCCAGGCTACGAGCAGTACTTC. The chain carries TRBV6-1 and TRBJ2-7; the D is unclear. The CDR3 contains 12 residues. With 3 bases removed from V and 3 bases from J, the gap between germline ends came to 6 bases. The germline V gene has CDR1 MNHNS and CDR2 SASEGT.

The chain is built from TRBV27 and TRBJ1-6; TRBD1 matches at 7 bases. Germline V CDR1 and CDR2: MNHEY, SMNVEV (reference sequence). This CDR3 comprises 15 residues. The V gene end was trimmed by 6 bases and the J gene end by 10 bases; junction bases not matched to a gene: 12. CDR3 in amino acids: CASRSGTVPGSPLHF. The DNA of the CDR3 is TGTGCCAGCAGGTCTGGGACAGTGCCCGGATCACCCCTCCACTTT.

This clone was counted a single time. The gene calls are TRBV5-1 and TRBJ2-1; D may be TRBD1 (6 bases). Trimming removed 4 bases from V and 5 bases from J, with 13 bases in between. The germline CDR1 and CDR2 sequences are SGHRS and YFSETQ. CDR3 length: 14 amino acids. This CDR3 reads CASSETGTNNEQFF. DNA of the CDR3: TGCGCCAGCAGCGAAACCGGGACAAACAATGAGCAGTTCTTC.

The gene calls are TRBV6-2 or TRBV6-3 and TRBJ2-7; no clear D gene. V lost 2 bases and J lost 5, with 16 bases in between. From germline, CDR1 is MNHEY and CDR2 SVGEGT. The CDR3 is 15 residues long. For the CDR3, the DNA is TGTGCCAGCAGTTACGGAATAGGGCTTGATGACGAGCAGTACTTC. As protein: CASSYGIGLDDEQYF.

This clone was seen only once. This chain uses TRBV6-2 or TRBV6-3 with TRBJ1-5; no clear D. The CDR3 covers 12 residues. Germline values: CDR1 MNHEY, CDR2 SVGEGT. Trimming removed 4 bases from V and 9 bases from J, with 10 bases in between. Here the CDR3 reads CASSFDDGPQHF. The CDR3 DNA is TGTGCCAGCAGTTTCGACGACGGGCCCCAGCATTTT.

The chain has TRBV10-1 and TRBJ2-2; D remains unclear. The CDR3 is 13 amino acids. Germline V gives CDR1 WNHNN, CDR2 SYGVQD (reference sequence). Trimming removed 5 bases at V and 7 bases at J, with 11 bases between. This CDR3 is CASSLVIGGELFF. CDR3 in DNA: TGCGCCAGCAGTCTAGTTATCGGCGGGGAGCTGTTTTTT.

The chain has TRBV30 and TRBJ2-7, with 7 bases that match TRBD2. This CDR3 has 13 residues. The germline V gene has CDR1 GTSNPN and CDR2 SVGIG (reference sequence). V shed 5 bases, J shed 4 bases, and the junction held 8 bases outside the gene matches. In DNA form, the CDR3 reads TGTGCCTGGGAGGGAGGGACCTTATACGAGCAGTACTTC. It translates to CAWEGGTLYEQYF. The full variable domain, with the rest looked up from reference TRBV30 and TRBJ2-7, is SQTIHQWPATLVQPVGSPLSLECTVEGTSNPNLYWYRQAAGRGLQLLFYSVGIGQISSEVPQNLSASRPQDRQFILSSKKLLLSDSGFYLCAWEGGTLYEQYFGPGTRLTVT.

The rearrangement joins TRBV18 to TRBJ2-7, with 12 bases fitting TRBD1. This CDR3 has 14 residues. Germline CDR1 is KGHSH and CDR2 is LQKENI. With 5 bases clipped from V and 7 bases from J, the junction kept 6 bases outside the gene matches. The CDR3 bases are TGTGCCAGCTCATGGGGACAGGGGGCCGGAGAGCAGTACTTC. This encodes CASSWGQGAGEQYF.

CDR3 in amino acids: CASSFRGLNEKLFF. CDR3 sequence (DNA): TGTGCCAGCAGTTTTAGGGGCCTTAATGAAAAACTGTTTTTT. The rearrangement links TRBV27 to TRBJ1-4; maybe TRBD1 (5 bases). The CDR3 has 14 amino acids. V was trimmed by 3 bases and J by 4 bases, leaving 9 bases between them. Per germline, CDR1 MNHEY and CDR2 SMNVEV (reference sequence).

The rearrangement links TRBV7-3 to TRBJ1-4; possibly TRBD1 for D (5 bases). V was pared by 5 bases and J by 2 bases, with 18 bases between. CDR3 length: 17 residues. Germline V lookup: CDR1 SGHTA, CDR2 FQGTGA. DNA of the CDR3: TGTGCCAGCAGCCGACCCTTGGGGACTTGGACTAATGAAAAACTGTTTTTT. This sequence encodes CASSRPLGTWTNEKLFF.

This chain uses TRBV18 with TRBJ1-4, with D possibly matching TRBD1 (6 bases). Germline V gene sequence: CDR1 KGHSH, CDR2 LQKENI. Trimming took off 3 bases at V and 3 bases at J, with 8 bases between the two ends. The CDR3 runs 14 residues. The CDR3 here is CASSPRTANEKLFF. CDR3 bases: TGTGCCAGCTCACCCCGGACAGCTAATGAAAAACTGTTTTTT. Variable domain in full (rest from reference TRBV18 and TRBJ1-4): NAGVMQNPRHLVRRRGQEARLRCSPMKGHSHVYWYRQLPEEGLKFMVYLQKENIIDESGMPKERFSAEFPKEGPSILRIQQVVRGDSAAYFCASSPRTANEKLFFGSGTQLSVL.

The rearrangement joins TRBV11-3 to TRBJ2-1, with D possibly matching TRBD2 (5 bases). V was clipped by 5 bases and J by 9 bases, with 11 bases between them. The length of the CDR3 is 12 residues. Germline V gene data show CDR1 as SGHNT and CDR2 as YENEEA. The CDR3 loop reads CASSRGIGEQFF. In DNA, the CDR3 is TGTGCCAGCAGCCGAGGGATCGGTGAGCAGTTCTTC.

V and J are TRBV10-1 and TRBJ2-7; D might be TRBD2 (5 bases). Germline loops: CDR1 WNHNN, CDR2 SYGVQD (reference sequence). CDR3 length: 12 residues. Between the trimmed V and J ends, which lost 2 bases and 6 bases, there was a span of 8 bases. Written as DNA, the CDR3 is TGCGCCAGCAGTGAGGCGGGTGGCGAGCAGTACTTC. It codes for CASSEAGGEQYF.

V gene TRBV4-1 combines with J gene TRBJ2-5; tentative D call: TRBD1 (5 bases). Germline CDR1 reads MGHRA; CDR2 reads YSYEKL. The CDR3 length is 18 residues. The V and J ends lost 0 bases and 7 bases respectively, with 24 bases between them. CDR3 protein: CASSQEGQGIWGRGTQYF. In DNA form, the CDR3 reads TGCGCCAGCAGCCAAGAAGGGCAAGGGATCTGGGGTAGGGGGACCCAGTACTTC.

V and J are TRBV9 and TRBJ1-5; D gene uncertain. Germline V gene sequence: CDR1 SGDLS, CDR2 YYNGEE. The CDR3 spans 16 residues. V was cut by 0 bases and J by 5 bases, with 15 bases left in between. The CDR3 bases are TGTGCCAGCAGCGTAGGGAATGTGCCCGAGGATCAGCCCCAGCATTTT. It translates to CASSVGNVPEDQPQHF.

The chain carries TRBV16 and TRBJ1-1; D is ambiguous. With 0 bases removed from V and 4 bases from J, the gap between germline ends came to 9 bases. Looked up from germline, CDR1 is KGHSY and CDR2 is FQNENV. There are 14 residues in the CDR3. CDR3 coding DNA: TGTGCCAGCAGCCAATCCCGGACCGCCACTGAAGCTTTCTTT. This codes for CASSQSRTATEAFF.

This clone was detected only once. This chain uses TRBV5-5 with TRBJ1-2; the match to TRBD1 covers 7 bases. The CDR3 covers 15 residues. Germline CDR1 is SGHKS and CDR2 is YYEKEE (reference sequence). Germline trimming cut 4 bases from V and 8 bases from J; bases unmatched to any gene: 14. CDR3 sequence: CASSVQLQGWSGYTF. The CDR3 region has the DNA TGTGCCAGCAGCGTACAGTTACAGGGGTGGTCGGGCTACACCTTC.

The CDR3 DNA sequence: TGTGCCAGCAGCTTAGCAGGAGGGGGCGGCTACGAGCAGTACTTC. The encoded protein is CASSLAGGGGYEQYF. This chain connects TRBV7-8 to TRBJ2-7, with D perhaps matching TRBD1 (7 bases). CDR1 SGHVS and CDR2 FQNEAQ come from the germline V gene. V was cut by 0 bases and J by 3 bases, with 12 bases left in between. This CDR3 region has 15 residues.

This chain joins TRBV9 and TRBJ2-2, with D perhaps matching TRBD1 (6 bases). Trimming removed 0 bases at V and 0 bases at J, with 9 bases between. The germline V gene encodes CDR1 SGDLS and CDR2 YYNGEE. The length of the CDR3 is 16 residues. The CDR3: CASSVVAGANTGELFF. CDR3 nucleotide sequence: TGTGCCAGCAGCGTAGTGGCAGGGGCGAACACCGGGGAGCTGTTTTTT.

Only one count was recorded for this clone. The rearrangement links TRBV11-2 to TRBJ1-5; TRBD1 is a possible D gene (6 bases). V lost 3 bases and J 5 bases, leaving 14 bases between the germline ends. The CDR3 is 15 amino acids. Germline V gene data show CDR1 as SGHAT and CDR2 as FQNNGV. CDR3 in amino acids: CASSLRAGEDQPQHF. CDR3 DNA: TGTGCCAGCAGCTTGCGGGCAGGGGAGGATCAGCCCCAGCATTTT.

This clone came up a few times. The rearrangement uses TRBV5-4 and TRBJ2-2; D is undetermined. Per germline, CDR1 SGHNT and CDR2 YYREEE (reference sequence). Trimming removed 2 bases at V and 1 base at J, with 6 bases between. CDR3 size: 14 residues. This CDR3 reads CASSLTGNTGELFF. CDR3 nucleotide sequence: TGTGCCAGCAGCTTAACGGGGAACACCGGGGAGCTGTTTTTT.

The gene calls are TRBV5-1 and TRBJ2-7, with 8 bases identical to TRBD1. CDR1 is SGHRS, CDR2 YFSETQ, per germline. Unmatched junction bases numbered 4, after V lost 1 base and J lost 4 bases. CDR3 size: 14 residues. The CDR3 spells CASSLQGARYEQYF. CDR3 in DNA: TGCGCCAGCAGCTTGCAGGGGGCAAGGTACGAGCAGTACTTC. Based on the CDR3 plus reference TRBV5-1 and TRBJ2-7, the full variable domain is KAGVTQTPRYLIKTRGQQVTLSCSPISGHRSVSWYQQTPGQGLQFLFEYFSETQRNKGNFPGRFSGRQFSNSRSEMNVSTLELGDSALYLCASSLQGARYEQYFGPGTRLTVT.